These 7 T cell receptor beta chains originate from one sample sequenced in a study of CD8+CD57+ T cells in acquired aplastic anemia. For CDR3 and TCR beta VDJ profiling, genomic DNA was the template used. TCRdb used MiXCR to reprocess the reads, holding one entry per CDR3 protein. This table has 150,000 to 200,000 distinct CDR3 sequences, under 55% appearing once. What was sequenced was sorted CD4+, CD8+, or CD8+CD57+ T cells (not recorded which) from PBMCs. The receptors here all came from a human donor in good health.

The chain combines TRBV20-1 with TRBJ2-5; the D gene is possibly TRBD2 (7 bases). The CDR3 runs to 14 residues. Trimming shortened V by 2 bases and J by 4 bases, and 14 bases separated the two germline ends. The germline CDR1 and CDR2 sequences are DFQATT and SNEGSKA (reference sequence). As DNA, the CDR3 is TGCAGTGCTAGATCGAGGGGAGGGGGAGAGACCCAGTACTTC. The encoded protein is CSARSRGGGETQYF.

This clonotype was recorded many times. As DNA, the CDR3 is TGTGCCAGCAGCATCCAACAGGAGACTGAAGCTTTCTTT. Translated, it gives CASSIQQETEAFF. This chain joins TRBV7-3 and TRBJ1-1; TRBD1 is a possible D gene (5 bases). Germline assignment: CDR1 SGHTA and CDR2 FQGTGA. V was clipped by 5 bases and J by 5 bases, with 12 bases between them. This CDR3 has 13 amino acids. Full variable domain (outside the CDR3, taken from reference TRBV7-3 and TRBJ1-1): GAGVSQTPSNKVTEKGKYVELRCDPISGHTALYWYRQSLGQGPEFLIYFQGTGAADDSGLPNDRFFAVRPEGSVSTLKIQRTERGDSAVYLCASSIQQETEAFFGQGTRLTVV.

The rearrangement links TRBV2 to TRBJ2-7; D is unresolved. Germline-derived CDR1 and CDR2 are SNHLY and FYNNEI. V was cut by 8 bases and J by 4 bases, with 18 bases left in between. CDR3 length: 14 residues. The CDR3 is CASVPNSNSYEQYF. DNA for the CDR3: TGTGCCAGCGTACCCAATTCGAACTCATACGAGCAGTACTTC.

In DNA form, the CDR3 reads TGTGCCAGCAGCTCACCGGGACAGGGGCTCACCGGGGAGCTGTTTTTT. Residues: CASSSPGQGLTGELFF. The rearrangement joins TRBV25-1 to TRBJ2-2; 10 bases align to TRBD1. This CDR3 contains 16 residues. CDR1 and CDR2 from the germline V gene are MGHDK and SYGVNS. After removal of 6 bases from V and 4 bases from J, the junction contained 8 bases not matched to a gene.

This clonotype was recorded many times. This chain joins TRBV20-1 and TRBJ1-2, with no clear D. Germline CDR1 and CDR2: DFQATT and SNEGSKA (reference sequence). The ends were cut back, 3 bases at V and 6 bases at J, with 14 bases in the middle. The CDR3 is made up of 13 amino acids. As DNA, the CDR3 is TGCAGTGCTAGTTTGCGGGAACTTGATGGCTACACCTTC. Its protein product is CSASLRELDGYTF.

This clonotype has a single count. CDR3 region: CAIRTSGLDEQFF. CDR3 bases: TGTGCCATCAGGACTAGCGGCCTCGATGAGCAGTTCTTC. This chain connects TRBV10-3 to TRBJ2-1, with 9 bases matching TRBD2. The CDR3 totals 13 residues. Germline V gives CDR1 ENHRY, CDR2 SYGVKD. The trim removed 6 bases at V and 8 bases at J, leaving 5 bases unmatched.

Here the CDR3 DNA reads TGCGCCAGCAGCTTGGTTTCGGGCAGCCTAGCGGACGAGCAGTACTTC. Translation gives CASSLVSGSLADEQYF. The genes are TRBV5-1 and TRBJ2-7, with 7 nucleotides matching TRBD2. CDR1 and CDR2 (germline): SGHRS, YFSETQ. V was pared by 0 bases and J by 5 bases, with 11 bases of the junction left unmatched. CDR3 size: 16 residues.